This is a list of T cell receptor beta chains from one sample in a study of identical twins. In TCRdb, the 5' RACE reads were re-called with MiXCR into one record per CDR3 protein. The sample holds hundreds of thousands of distinct CDR3 sequences, approximately 6.1% seen once. Sequenced sample: naive T cells sorted from blood. The receptor source for this set is a man between 18 and 35 years old in good health. Each CDR3 is given with its conserved first and last residue. The order of the fields is D gene, V gene, clone size, J gene, CDR3 DNA, CDR3 protein. The D gene is left open where the match is weak. For some rows the clone size is stated as once, few or many, or as a class when expanded; others skip it.

D gene: NA
V gene: TRBV20-1
clone size: many
J gene: TRBJ1-5
CDR3 DNA: TGCAGTGCTAGGTCCGGGAATAGCAATCAGCCCCAGCATTTT
CDR3 protein: CSARSGNSNQPQHF

D gene: TRBD2
V gene: TRBV25-1
clone size: many
J gene: TRBJ2-3
CDR3 DNA: TGTGCCAGCGGGACTACCCTCCGCACAGATACGCAGTATTTT
CDR3 protein: CASGTTLRTDTQYF

D gene: TRBD2
V gene: TRBV9
clone size: few
J gene: TRBJ2-1
CDR3 DNA: TGTGCCAGCAGCACTAGCGGGAGGGGGGGTGAGCAGTTCTTC
CDR3 protein: CASSTSGRGGEQFF

D gene: NA
V gene: TRBV7-9
clone size: few
J gene: TRBJ2-1
CDR3 DNA: TGTGCCACCCCCCAACGCCTCGGGAGCTCCTACAATGAGCAGTTCTTC
CDR3 protein: CATPQRLGSSYNEQFF

D gene: NA
V gene: TRBV7-9
clone size: few
J gene: TRBJ1-1
CDR3 DNA: TGTGCCAGCAGGATGACTGAAGCTTTCTTT
CDR3 protein: CASRMTEAFF

D gene: NA
V gene: TRBV20-1
clone size: NA
J gene: TRBJ2-2
CDR3 DNA: TGCAGTGCTAGAGATCAGAGCGTAACGAACACCGGGGAGCTGTTTTTT
CDR3 protein: CSARDQSVTNTGELFF

D gene: TRBD2
V gene: TRBV6-2/TRBV6-3
clone size: many
J gene: TRBJ2-5
CDR3 DNA: TGTGCCAGCAGTTCTCGACTAGCGGACGAGACCCAGTACTTC
CDR3 protein: CASSSRLADETQYF

D gene: TRBD2
V gene: TRBV5-1
clone size: many
J gene: TRBJ2-1
CDR3 DNA: TGCGCCAGCAGCCCCGGGGTAGCGGGAGGGTCCGAATACAATGAGCAGTTCTTC
CDR3 protein: CASSPGVAGGSEYNEQFF

D gene: TRBD1
V gene: TRBV12-3/TRBV12-4
clone size: many
J gene: TRBJ1-2
CDR3 DNA: TGTGCCAGCGGCCTTTTGACAGGGGGTGGCTACACCTTC
CDR3 protein: CASGLLTGGGYTF

D gene: TRBD1
V gene: TRBV11-3
clone size: NA
J gene: TRBJ2-1
CDR3 DNA: TGTGCCAGCAGCTTAGAGCGGACAGGGCGTAATGAGCAGTTCTTC
CDR3 protein: CASSLERTGRNEQFF

D gene: TRBD2
V gene: TRBV7-9
clone size: NA
J gene: TRBJ2-7
CDR3 DNA: TGTGCCAGCAGCCCCCCTGGCGGGAGGGCCTACGAGCAGTACTTC
CDR3 protein: CASSPPGGRAYEQYF

D gene: NA
V gene: TRBV12-3/TRBV12-4
clone size: many
J gene: TRBJ2-1
CDR3 DNA: TGTGCCAGCACGACAGGCGGCTCCTACAATGAGCAGTTCTTC
CDR3 protein: CASTTGGSYNEQFF

D gene: TRBD1
V gene: TRBV6-1
clone size: few
J gene: TRBJ1-2
CDR3 DNA: TGTGCCAGCAGACCGTACAGGGGGGGAGTCTATGGCTACACCTTC
CDR3 protein: CASRPYRGGVYGYTF

D gene: NA
V gene: TRBV29-1
clone size: many
J gene: TRBJ2-5
CDR3 DNA: TGCAGCGGAGCCTCAAGAGAGACCCAGTACTTC
CDR3 protein: CSGASRETQYF

D gene: TRBD2
V gene: TRBV29-1
clone size: many
J gene: TRBJ2-2
CDR3 DNA: TGCAGCGGGGGGACTAGCGGGAACACCGGGGAGCTGTTTTTT
CDR3 protein: CSGGTSGNTGELFF

D gene: TRBD1
V gene: TRBV3-1
clone size: NA
J gene: TRBJ2-3
CDR3 DNA: TGTGCCAGCAGCCACTTCGGGACAGGCCGCCGGGATACGCAGTATTTT
CDR3 protein: CASSHFGTGRRDTQYF

D gene: NA
V gene: TRBV7-2
clone size: many
J gene: TRBJ2-7
CDR3 DNA: TGTGCCAGCAGCTCCGAGGGTAGTAGCGGCTACGAGCAGTACTTC
CDR3 protein: CASSSEGSSGYEQYF

D gene: TRBD1
V gene: TRBV12-3/TRBV12-4
clone size: many
J gene: TRBJ1-2
CDR3 DNA: TGTGCCAGCAGTCGACAGGGCCTCTATGGCTACACCTTC
CDR3 protein: CASSRQGLYGYTF

D gene: TRBD1
V gene: TRBV11-2
clone size: NA
J gene: TRBJ1-1
CDR3 DNA: TGTGCCAGCAGCTATGGACAGGGAAGCACTGAAGCTTTCTTT
CDR3 protein: CASSYGQGSTEAFF

D gene: TRBD1
V gene: TRBV6-5
clone size: NA
J gene: TRBJ1-3
CDR3 DNA: TGTGCCAGCAGTTACTCACTTCAGGGGGCGGCTGGAAACACCATATATTTT
CDR3 protein: CASSYSLQGAAGNTIYF

D gene: NA
V gene: TRBV5-1
clone size: many
J gene: TRBJ2-1
CDR3 DNA: TGCGCCAGCAGCTTGTTAGCGGACAATGAGCAGTTCTTC
CDR3 protein: CASSLLADNEQFF

D gene: NA
V gene: TRBV6-6
clone size: few
J gene: TRBJ2-7
CDR3 DNA: TGTGCCAGCAGCGTAGCGTCGTCCTACGAGCAGTACTTC
CDR3 protein: CASSVASSYEQYF

D gene: NA
V gene: TRBV5-1
clone size: few
J gene: TRBJ2-1
CDR3 DNA: TGCGCCAGCAGCTTGGTACCCGGGGATGGGCTAGGAGGCAATGAGCAGTTCTTC
CDR3 protein: CASSLVPGDGLGGNEQFF

D gene: NA
V gene: TRBV15
clone size: many
J gene: TRBJ2-7
CDR3 DNA: TGTGCCACCAGCAGAGATGGCGACGAGCAGTACTTC
CDR3 protein: CATSRDGDEQYF

D gene: TRBD1
V gene: TRBV7-9
clone size: many
J gene: TRBJ2-7
CDR3 DNA: TGTGCCAGCAGCTCCTCCGGATGGACAGGGACCTACGAGCAGTACTTC
CDR3 protein: CASSSSGWTGTYEQYF

D gene: TRBD2
V gene: TRBV4-2
clone size: many
J gene: TRBJ2-3
CDR3 DNA: TGTGCCAGCAGCCCCTTGATGAGCGGGGCAGATACGCAGTATTTT
CDR3 protein: CASSPLMSGADTQYF

D gene: TRBD1
V gene: TRBV20-1
clone size: many
J gene: TRBJ1-2
CDR3 DNA: TGCAGGACGGGACAGGGGGCGTCAGGCTACACCTTC
CDR3 protein: CRTGQGASGYTF

D gene: TRBD2
V gene: TRBV7-8
clone size: NA
J gene: TRBJ2-3
CDR3 DNA: TGTGCCAGCAGCCGTCCGGGACTAGCGGGAGCAGAGAAGTATTTT
CDR3 protein: CASSRPGLAGAEKYF

D gene: TRBD1
V gene: TRBV25-1
clone size: many
J gene: TRBJ1-2
CDR3 DNA: TGTGCCAGCAGTAACAGGGGACAAAACTATGGCTACACCTTC
CDR3 protein: CASSNRGQNYGYTF

D gene: NA
V gene: TRBV5-1
clone size: NA
J gene: TRBJ2-7
CDR3 DNA: TGCGCCAGCAGCTTGGCAGTCGGCAGCTACGAGCAGTACTTC
CDR3 protein: CASSLAVGSYEQYF

D gene: NA
V gene: TRBV12-3/TRBV12-4
clone size: many
J gene: TRBJ2-1
CDR3 DNA: TGTGCCAGCAGCCCCGACCTGCTCTACTCCTACAATGAGCAGTTCTTC
CDR3 protein: CASSPDLLYSYNEQFF

D gene: TRBD2
V gene: TRBV29-1
clone size: many
J gene: TRBJ2-1
CDR3 DNA: TGCAGCGTTGAAGGTCGACTAGCGGATTACAATGAGCAGTTCTTC
CDR3 protein: CSVEGRLADYNEQFF